Shown below are 25 T cell receptor beta chains from a single sample sequenced in a study of identical twins. TCRdb reanalysed the 5' RACE reads using MiXCR and keeps one entry per CDR3 protein. Among around 650,000 distinct CDR3 sequences listed, just over 7% were seen once. This same sample was also part of a study on yellow fever vaccine responses in identical twins.

Material for sequencing was PBMCs. The receptors originated from a woman between 18 and 29 years old in good health.

Details on this clonotype: Likely a read error: the CDR3 ends without its conserved phenylalanine or tryptophan. V is TRBV2 and J is TRBJ2-3, with D possibly matching TRBD2 (5 bases). Deletions cut 3 bases from V and 0 bases from J, with 16 bases between. The CDR3 runs 17 residues. Germline loops: CDR1 SNHLY, CDR2 FYNNEI. The CDR3 region is CASSEGILVGSTDTQYL. The CDR3 region has the DNA TGTGCCAGCAGTGAGGGAATACTAGTTGGGAGCACAGATACGCAGTATCTT.

The chain joins TRBV29-1 to TRBJ2-2; perhaps TRBD1 as D (5 bases). Trimming shortened V by 4 bases and J by 3 bases, and 12 bases separated the two germline ends. The CDR3 covers 14 residues. Germline V gene lookup returns CDR1 SQVTM and CDR2 ANQGSEA. The CDR3: CSVGGGTHTGELFF. The DNA of the CDR3 is TGCAGCGTTGGGGGCGGAACCCACACCGGGGAGCTGTTTTTT.

This clonotype was counted many times. V gene TRBV5-5 combines with J gene TRBJ2-1; 7 bases agree with TRBD1. The length of the CDR3 is 13 residues. Trimming cost V 1 base and J 8 bases; bases outside gene matches: 3. Germline CDR1 reads SGHKS; CDR2 reads YYEKEE (reference sequence). CDR3 in amino acids: CASSLTGVHEQFF. The CDR3 bases are TGTGCCAGCAGCTTGACAGGGGTCCATGAGCAGTTCTTC.

CDR3 in DNA: TGCGCCAGCAGTCCTCCTTATGAGGACACAAATTACGAGCAGTACGTC. Amino acid sequence: CASSPPYEDTNYEQYV. The chain recombines TRBV23-1 with TRBJ2-7; D may be TRBD1 (5 bases). TRBV23-1 is labeled an ORF, and its function is uncertain. CDR3 length: 16 residues. The germline V and J ends were trimmed by 4 bases and 4 bases, with 20 bases remaining between them.

The chain carries TRBV20-1 and TRBJ2-5; 11 bases line up with TRBD1. Trimming removed 2 bases from V and 2 bases from J; junction bases left unmatched: 4. Looked up from germline, CDR1 is DFQATT and CDR2 is SNEGSKA (reference sequence). CDR3 length equals 15 residues. This CDR3 reads CSARLGTGGQETQYF. CDR3 in DNA: TGCAGTGCTAGATTAGGGACAGGGGGTCAAGAGACCCAGTACTTC.

This clonotype was seen only a few times. The chain combines TRBV19 with TRBJ1-6; no clear D. V was clipped by 5 bases and J by 4 bases, with 9 bases between them. The CDR3 consists of 14 residues. Per germline, CDR1 LNHDA and CDR2 SQIVND (reference sequence). The CDR3 coding sequence is TGTGCCAGTAGTCAGGTGGAATATAATTCACCCCTCCACTTT. This codes for CASSQVEYNSPLHF.

This chain uses TRBV11-2 with TRBJ2-1; 7 positions match TRBD2. Germline-derived CDR1 and CDR2 are SGHAT and FQNNGV. With V trimmed by 5 bases and J by 0 bases, 7 bases remained unmatched. This CDR3 spans 16 amino acids. In DNA, the CDR3 is TGTGCCAGCAGCGTTAGCGGGCCAAACTCCTACAATGAGCAGTTCTTC. Amino acids: CASSVSGPNSYNEQFF.

This clonotype has a handful of counts. The chain employs TRBV19 and TRBJ2-3, with D tentatively TRBD1 (6 bases). The CDR3 totals 16 residues. The V gene's germline CDR1 is LNHDA and CDR2 SQIVND (reference sequence). Trimming cost V 6 bases and J 0 bases, with 16 bases left between them. DNA for the CDR3: TGTGCCAGTAGCTTACCTCGACAGGCCAGCACAGATACGCAGTATTTT. It yields the protein CASSLPRQASTDTQYF.

Remarks on this clonotype: This sequence may be a read error, since a much larger clone differs from it by one base. The chain carries TRBV5-1 and TRBJ2-3, with D perhaps TRBD1 or TRBD2 (5 bases each). Germline CDR1 and CDR2: SGHRS and YFSETQ. The CDR3 consists of 15 residues. The CDR3 coding sequence is TGCGCCAGCAGCTTACAGACACGGGACCTGGATACGCAGTTTTTT. Residues: CASSLQTRDLDTQFF.

The chain couples TRBV19 to TRBJ2-3; the D is unclear. The CDR3 covers 13 residues. Germline loops: CDR1 LNHDA, CDR2 SQIVND (reference sequence). V gave up 1 base and J gave up 4 bases, with 6 bases separating them. CDR3 sequence: CASSIGKPDTQYF. The CDR3 DNA follows: TGTGCCAGTAGTATAGGAAAGCCAGATACGCAGTATTTT.

This clonotype was seen a few times. The rearrangement links TRBV4-2 to TRBJ1-4; unclear D gene. Germline V gene lookup returns CDR1 LGHNA and CDR2 YNFKEQ. There are 15 residues in the CDR3. The V end lost 0 bases, the J end lost 7 bases, and 12 bases lay between the germline ends. In nucleotides, the CDR3 is TGTGCCAGCAGCCAAGAAAGGCGGGGAGGTGAAAAACTGTTTTTT. This sequence encodes CASSQERRGGEKLFF.

This clonotype was counted many times. V and J are TRBV24-1 and TRBJ2-1, with D perhaps TRBD1 or TRBD2 (5 bases each). The germline CDR1 and CDR2 sequences are KGHDR and SFDVKD. CDR3 length: 15 amino acids. Trimming removed 4 bases from V and 1 base from J, with 10 bases in between. CDR3 residues: CATSDLRGSYNEQFF. CDR3 coding DNA: TGTGCCACCAGTGACTTGAGGGGATCCTACAATGAGCAGTTCTTC.

This clonotype was observed many times. This chain uses TRBV5-1 with TRBJ2-1, with 7 bases aligning to TRBD2. Per the germline V gene, CDR1 is SGHRS and CDR2 is YFSETQ. The V segment lost 3 bases and the J segment 15 bases; nucleotides outside the gene matches: 6. There are 11 residues in the CDR3. The CDR3: CASSSGLGWFF. CDR3 in DNA: TGCGCCAGCAGCTCAGGACTAGGGTGGTTCTTC.

This clonotype turned up a few times. V is TRBV21-1 and J is TRBJ2-3. TRBV21-1 is a recognized pseudogene. CDR3 length: 15 amino acids. The CDR3 nucleotides are TGTGCCAGCAGCAAATGCGGGACCCGCACAGATACGCAGTATTTT. It codes for CASSKCGTRTDTQYF.

This clonotype was observed a handful of times. The chain recombines TRBV13 with TRBJ2-5; TRBD2 aligns across 7 bases. Germline CDR1 reads PRHDT; CDR2 reads FYEKMQ (reference sequence). Trimming at V came to 5 bases and at J to 5 bases, leaving 8 bases not matched to a gene. This CDR3 contains 14 residues. The CDR3 DNA reads TGTGCCAGCAGCGTCCAGACTAGCCGGGAGACCCAGTACTTC. Translating gives CASSVQTSRETQYF. The whole variable domain, remainder taken from reference TRBV13 and TRBJ2-5, is AAGVIQSPRHLIKEKRETATLKCYPIPRHDTVYWYQQGPGQDPQFLISFYEKMQSDKGSIPDRFSAQQFSDYHSELNMSSLELGDSALYFCASSVQTSRETQYFGPGTRLLVL.

A few counts support this clonotype. The V gene is TRBV4-1, the J gene TRBJ2-7, with D perhaps given as TRBD1 or TRBD2 (6 bases each). Looked up from germline, CDR1 is MGHRA and CDR2 is YSYEKL. V gave up 6 bases and J gave up 3 bases, with 12 bases separating them. CDR3 length: 13 amino acids. The CDR3 is CASSGGLLYEQYF. The CDR3 DNA follows: TGCGCCAGCAGTGGGGGGCTGCTCTACGAGCAGTACTTC.

This chain joins TRBV20-1 and TRBJ2-5; TRBD2 agrees at 16 bases. The CDR3 contains 16 residues. Germline loops: CDR1 DFQATT, CDR2 SNEGSKA (reference sequence). Germline trimming cut 7 bases from V and 5 bases from J; bases unmatched to any gene: 10. The CDR3 DNA follows: TGCAGTGTCCCCGGGACTAGCGGGAGGGCAGTGGAGACCCAGTACTTC. Encoded protein: CSVPGTSGRAVETQYF.

The table lists this clonotype with many counts. The chain combines TRBV7-9 with TRBJ2-7; no definite D call. V shed 5 bases and J shed 3 bases, with 11 bases lying between them. The CDR3 is made up of 13 amino acids. Germline assignment: CDR1 SEHNR and CDR2 FQNEAQ (reference sequence). CDR3 sequence reads: CASSPDVYYEQYV. The CDR3, as DNA: TGTGCCAGCAGCCCCGACGTTTACTACGAGCAGTACGTC.

The chain recombines TRBV12-3 or TRBV12-4 with TRBJ2-3, with D perhaps matching TRBD1 (6 bases). V was pared by 5 bases and J by 11 bases, with 20 bases between. This CDR3 has 14 residues. CDR3 in amino acids: CASSTRDITLVQYF. CDR3 nucleotide sequence: TGTGCCAGCAGTACCCGGGACATCACCTTAGTGCAGTATTTT.

The table lists this clonotype with many counts. In DNA, the CDR3 is TGTGCCAGCAGCGAAGTCCTAGTCCCAGATACGCAGTATTTT. Translated: CASSEVLVPDTQYF. V gene TRBV3-1 combines with J gene TRBJ2-3; no clear D. This CDR3 has 14 residues. V was pared by 5 bases and J by 4 bases, with 13 bases between. Looked up from germline, CDR1 is LGHDT and CDR2 is YNNKEL (reference sequence).

This clonotype was counted a few times. This chain connects TRBV5-1 to TRBJ1-4, with TRBD1 matching over 8 bases. This CDR3 has 15 residues. CDR1 and CDR2 (germline): SGHRS, YFSETQ. V trimming: 3 bases; J trimming: 4 bases; junction bases outside the gene matches: 5. The CDR3, as DNA: TGCGCCAGCAGCTCCCAGGGGGCGTTTAATGAAAAACTGTTTTTT. As protein: CASSSQGAFNEKLFF. The full variable domain, rest sourced from reference TRBV5-1 and TRBJ1-4, is KAGVTQTPRYLIKTRGQQVTLSCSPISGHRSVSWYQQTPGQGLQFLFEYFSETQRNKGNFPGRFSGRQFSNSRSEMNVSTLELGDSALYLCASSSQGAFNEKLFFGSGTQLSVL.

This clonotype was seen more than once but under ten times. The chain couples TRBV20-1 to TRBJ2-7; perhaps TRBD2 as D (6 bases). The CDR3 loop spans 14 amino acids. The V gene lost 0 bases and the J gene lost 2 bases, with 11 bases spanning the gap. Germline V gene data show CDR1 as DFQATT and CDR2 as SNEGSKA (reference sequence). The CDR3 DNA reads as TGCAGTGCTAGAGAAGGAGGGTCCCCCTACGAGCAGTACTTC. Residues: CSAREGGSPYEQYF.

This clonotype was detected a few times. This sequence joins TRBV6-1 and TRBJ1-2; D not resolved. The germline V and J ends were trimmed by 6 bases and 4 bases, with 18 bases remaining between them. The CDR3 is 15 residues long. The germline V gene has CDR1 MNHNS and CDR2 SASEGT. The CDR3 loop is CASSETAAGPYGYTF. DNA for the CDR3: TGTGCCAGCAGCGAAACGGCGGCAGGTCCCTATGGCTACACCTTC.

The V call is TRBV18, the J call TRBJ2-7; 10 bases map to TRBD2. V lost 1 base and J lost 6; bases outside the gene matches: 9. The CDR3 consists of 16 residues. Germline loops: CDR1 KGHSH, CDR2 LQKENI. CDR3 coding DNA: TGTGCCAGCTCACCACGTTTAGCGGGAGGTGCCTGCGAGCAGTACTTC. This sequence encodes CASSPRLAGGACEQYF.

This clonotype appeared a few times. This chain links TRBV9 with TRBJ2-1; tentative D call: TRBD2 (5 bases). The CDR3 loop spans 14 amino acids. Between the trimmed V and J ends, which lost 6 bases and 0 bases, there was a span of 10 bases. The V gene's germline CDR1 is SGDLS and CDR2 YYNGEE. CDR3 sequence (DNA): TGTGCCAGCACTCTAGCAGACTCCTACAATGAGCAGTTCTTC. It specifies CASTLADSYNEQFF. The entire variable domain, with the rest obtained from reference TRBV9 and TRBJ2-1, is as follows: DSGVTQTPKHLITATGQRVTLRCSPRSGDLSVYWYQQSLDQGLQFLIQYYNGEERAKGNILERFSAQQFPDLHSELNLSSLELGDSALYFCASTLADSYNEQFFGPGTRLTVL.